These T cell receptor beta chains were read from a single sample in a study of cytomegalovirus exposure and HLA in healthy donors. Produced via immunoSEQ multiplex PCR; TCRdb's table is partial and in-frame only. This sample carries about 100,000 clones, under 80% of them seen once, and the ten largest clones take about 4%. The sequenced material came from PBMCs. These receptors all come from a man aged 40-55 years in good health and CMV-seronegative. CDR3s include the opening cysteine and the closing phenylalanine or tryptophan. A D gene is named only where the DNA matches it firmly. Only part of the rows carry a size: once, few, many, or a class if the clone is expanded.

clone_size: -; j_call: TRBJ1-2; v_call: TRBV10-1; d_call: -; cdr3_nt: TGCGCCAGCAGTGAGCACAGGAAAGGCTATGGCTACACCTTC; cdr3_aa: CASSEHRKGYGYTF
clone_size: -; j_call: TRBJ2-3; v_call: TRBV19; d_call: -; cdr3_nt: TGTGCCAGTAGTATGCGTCTAGCCCCAGATACGCAGTATTTT; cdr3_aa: CASSMRLAPDTQYF
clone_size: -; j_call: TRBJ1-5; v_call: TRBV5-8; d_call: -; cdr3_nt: TGTGCCAGCAGCCCTGAAGGAGGGAAAGGGGATCAGCCCCAGCATTTT; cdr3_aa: CASSPEGGKGDQPQHF
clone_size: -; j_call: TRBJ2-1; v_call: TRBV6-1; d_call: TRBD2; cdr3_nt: TGTGCCAGCAGTGACCTTTCTAGCGGGGGGCAGTTCTTC; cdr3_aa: CASSDLSSGGQFF
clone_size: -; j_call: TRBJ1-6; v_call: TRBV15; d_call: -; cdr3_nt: TGTGCCACCAGCAGGGAGGCGACGCCTTATTCCCCCCTCCACTTT; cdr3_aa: CATSREATPYSPLHF
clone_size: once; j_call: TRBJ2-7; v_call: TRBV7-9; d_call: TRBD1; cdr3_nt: TGTTCCAGCAGCTCCACCGGGACAGGGACCAGCGAGCAGTACTTC; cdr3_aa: CSSSSTGTGTSEQYF
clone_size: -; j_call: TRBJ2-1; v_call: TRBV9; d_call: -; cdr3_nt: TGTGCCAGCAGCGTAGTCTCTATTCGAGGTCTAGAGCAGTTCTTC; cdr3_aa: CASSVVSIRGLEQFF
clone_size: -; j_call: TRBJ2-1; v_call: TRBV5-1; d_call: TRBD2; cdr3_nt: TGCGCCAGCAGCTCCTCACTAGCGGGGGGTGGAAATGAGCAGTTCTTC; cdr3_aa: CASSSSLAGGGNEQFF
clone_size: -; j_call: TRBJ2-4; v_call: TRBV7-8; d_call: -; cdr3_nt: -; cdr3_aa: CASSFGAGGANIQYF
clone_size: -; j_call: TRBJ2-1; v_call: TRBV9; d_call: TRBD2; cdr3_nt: TGTGCCAGCAGCGTAGAAGGGACTAGCGGGATTAACTACAATGAGCAGTTCTTC; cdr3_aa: CASSVEGTSGINYNEQFF
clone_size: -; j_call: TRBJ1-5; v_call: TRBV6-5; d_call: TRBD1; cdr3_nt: TGTGCCAGCAGTTACTCGACAGGGGATGGCAATCAGCCCCAGCATTTT; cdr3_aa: CASSYSTGDGNQPQHF
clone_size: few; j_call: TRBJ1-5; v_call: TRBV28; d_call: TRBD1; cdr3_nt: TGTGCCAGCATAGCGACTCGGACAGGGTATTCGGGTCAGCCCCAGCATTTT; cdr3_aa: CASIATRTGYSGQPQHF
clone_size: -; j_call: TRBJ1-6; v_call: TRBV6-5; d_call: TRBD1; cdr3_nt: TGTGCCACCTCAGGGGGCAATTCACCCCTCCACTTT; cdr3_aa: CATSGGNSPLHF
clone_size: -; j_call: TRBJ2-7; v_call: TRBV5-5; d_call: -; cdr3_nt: TGTGCCAGCAGCTTAGCGGCTTACGAGCAGTACTTC; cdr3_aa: CASSLAAYEQYF
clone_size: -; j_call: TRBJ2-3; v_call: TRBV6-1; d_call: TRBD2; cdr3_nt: TGTGCCAGCAATTTTGCGGGGGGGGATACGCAGTATTTT; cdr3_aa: CASNFAGGDTQYF
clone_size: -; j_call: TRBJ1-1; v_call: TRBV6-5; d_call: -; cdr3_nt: TGTGCCAGCAGTACCCTAGGGCAGGGCAACACTGAAGCTTTCTTT; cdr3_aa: CASSTLGQGNTEAFF
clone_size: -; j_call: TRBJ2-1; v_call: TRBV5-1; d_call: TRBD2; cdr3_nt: TGCGCCAGCAGCGCAGGACTAGGCGGCAATGAGCAGTTCTTC; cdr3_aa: CASSAGLGGNEQFF
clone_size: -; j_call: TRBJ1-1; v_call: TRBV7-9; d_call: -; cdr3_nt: TGTGCCAGCAGCCCGCGAAGGACAGCTAAGAACACTGAAGCTTTCTTT; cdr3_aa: CASSPRRTAKNTEAFF
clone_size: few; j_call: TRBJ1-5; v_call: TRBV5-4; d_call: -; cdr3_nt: TGTGCCAGCAGCTTGGGAGGTAGCAATCAGCCCCAGCATTTT; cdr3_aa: CASSLGGSNQPQHF
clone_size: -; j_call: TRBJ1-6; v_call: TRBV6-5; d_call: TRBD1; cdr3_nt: TGTGCTAGCACAGGGGATAATTCACCCCTCCACTTT; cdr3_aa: CASTGDNSPLHF
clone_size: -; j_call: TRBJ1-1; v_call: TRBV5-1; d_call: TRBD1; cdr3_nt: TGCGCCAGCAGCTCGAGGAACAGGGGGTTCGGGACTGAAGCTTTCTTT; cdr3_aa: CASSSRNRGFGTEAFF
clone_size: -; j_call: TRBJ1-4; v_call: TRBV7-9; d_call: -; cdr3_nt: TGTGCCAGCAGCTATACAGGGCGCGATAATGAAAAACTGTTTTTT; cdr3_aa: CASSYTGRDNEKLFF
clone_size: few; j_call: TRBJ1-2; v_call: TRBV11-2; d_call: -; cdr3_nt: TGTGCCAGCAGCTGGGACACGGGTAGAGGTGGCTACACCTTC; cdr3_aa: CASSWDTGRGGYTF
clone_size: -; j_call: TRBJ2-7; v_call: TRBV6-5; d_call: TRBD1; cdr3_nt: TGTGCCAGCACCCCCGGACAGGGACGCGAGCAGTACTTC; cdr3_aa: CASTPGQGREQYF
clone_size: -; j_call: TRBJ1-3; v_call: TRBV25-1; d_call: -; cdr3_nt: TGTGCCAGCAGTGGGGCCGGACAAACTGGAAACACCATATATTTT; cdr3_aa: CASSGAGQTGNTIYF
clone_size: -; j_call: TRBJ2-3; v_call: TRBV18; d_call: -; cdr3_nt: TGTGCCAGCTCACCCCTCGGACTGAGCACAGATACGCAGTATTTT; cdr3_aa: CASSPLGLSTDTQYF
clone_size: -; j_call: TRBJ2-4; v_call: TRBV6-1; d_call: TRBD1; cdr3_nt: TGTGCCAGCAGGACGACAGGGGGCGGCAAAAACATTCAGTACTTC; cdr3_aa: CASRTTGGGKNIQYF
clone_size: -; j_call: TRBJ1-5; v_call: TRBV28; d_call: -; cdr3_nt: TGTGCCAGCAGTCCCAGTACAGGGTTGGGGTCGATCTACGATCAGCCCCAGCATTTT; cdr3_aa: CASSPSTGLGSIYDQPQHF
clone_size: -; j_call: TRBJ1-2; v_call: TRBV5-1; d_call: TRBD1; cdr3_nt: TGCGCCAGCAGCTCCGAACCAAGGACAGGGCTTTATGGCTACACCTTC; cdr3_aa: CASSSEPRTGLYGYTF
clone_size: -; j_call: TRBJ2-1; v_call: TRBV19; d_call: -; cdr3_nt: TGTGCCAGTAGTATAGGGGCGGGGCCGAGCTCCTACAATGAGCAGTTCTTC; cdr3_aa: CASSIGAGPSSYNEQFF
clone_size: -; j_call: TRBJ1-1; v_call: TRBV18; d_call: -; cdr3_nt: TGTGCCAGCTCACCAGCTGCGGGCAGTCCGTCCCTAGCTTTCTTT; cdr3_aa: CASSPAAGSPSLAFF
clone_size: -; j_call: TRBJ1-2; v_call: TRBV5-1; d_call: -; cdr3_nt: TGCGCCAGCAGCCCACAGGGTTATGGCTACACCTTC; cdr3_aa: CASSPQGYGYTF
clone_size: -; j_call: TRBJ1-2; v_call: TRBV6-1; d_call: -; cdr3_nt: TGTGCCAGCAGTGAAATCTCGACAACCTATGGCTACACCTTC; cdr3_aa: CASSEISTTYGYTF
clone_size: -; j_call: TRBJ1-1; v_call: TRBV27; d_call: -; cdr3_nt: TGTGCCAGCAGTTCGGACTGGAACACTGAAGCTTTCTTT; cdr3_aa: CASSSDWNTEAFF
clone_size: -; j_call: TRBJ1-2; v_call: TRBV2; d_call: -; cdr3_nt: TGTGCCAGCAGTGAAGGGGGCAGGGGCTATGGCTACACCTTC; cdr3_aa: CASSEGGRGYGYTF
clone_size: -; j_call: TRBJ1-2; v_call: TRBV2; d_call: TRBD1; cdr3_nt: TGTGCCAGCTCTCGGCAGGGGGGAGTGTCGTGGGGCTACACCTTC; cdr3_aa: CASSRQGGVSWGYTF
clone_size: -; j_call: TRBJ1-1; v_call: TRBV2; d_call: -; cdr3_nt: TGTGCCAGCAGTGAGAGGTCGGGGGTCGGTGAAGCTTTCTTT; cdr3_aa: CASSERSGVGEAFF
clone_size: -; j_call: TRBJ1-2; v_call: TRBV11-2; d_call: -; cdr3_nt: TGTGCCAGCAGCCAGATATTCGTTTCCGGCTACACCTTC; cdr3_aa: CASSQIFVSGYTF
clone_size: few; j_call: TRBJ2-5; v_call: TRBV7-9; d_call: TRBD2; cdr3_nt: TGTTCCAGCAGCTTGATGAGCGGGGGCCTGGCACAGACCCAGTACTTC; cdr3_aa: CSSSLMSGGLAQTQYF